This passage covers 17 T cell receptor beta chains from one sample sequenced in a study of shared clonotypes between healthy human individuals. Method: immunoSEQ multiplex PCR; TCRdb's copy keeps in-frame clones and lacks some. The sample has over 950,000 clones, approximately 75% seen once. The sequencing sample was made of memory CD4+ T cells from PBMCs. The subset is: CD45RA-negative fraction. Receptors were obtained from a man aged 18 to 29 in good health. Some clones in this sample may be carry-over from other donors' samples.

This clone has just a few counts. This chain joins TRBV30 and TRBJ1-5, with unresolved D. The CDR3 sequence is 15 residues long. Germline-derived CDR1 and CDR2 are GTSNPN and SVGIG (reference sequence). V dropped 0 bases and J dropped 6 bases, with 15 bases sitting between them. The CDR3 sequence: CAWSVPHNNGQPQHF. The CDR3 region has the DNA TGTGCCTGGAGTGTACCCCACAACAATGGTCAGCCCCAGCATTTT. Full variable domain (rest looked up from reference TRBV30 and TRBJ1-5): SQTIHQWPATLVQPVGSPLSLECTVEGTSNPNLYWYRQAAGRGLQLLFYSVGIGQISSEVPQNLSASRPQDRQFILSSKKLLLSDSGFYLCAWSVPHNNGQPQHFGDGTRLSIL.

This chain joins TRBV4-3 and TRBJ1-1; no definite D call. The CDR3 is made up of 13 amino acids. Germline V lookup: CDR1 LGHNA, CDR2 YSLEER. V was cut by 5 bases and J by 0 bases, with 7 bases left in between. The CDR3 DNA sequence: TGCGCCAGCAGCGCTGAGATGAACACTGAAGCTTTCTTT. Translated, it gives CASSAEMNTEAFF.

In nucleotides, the CDR3 is TGCAGCGTTTCGGGACAGGGTCACGAGCAGTACTTC. This encodes CSVSGQGHEQYF. V gene TRBV29-1 combines with J gene TRBJ2-7, with 9 bases identical to TRBD1. CDR3 length: 12 residues. V lost 5 bases and J lost 5; bases outside the gene matches: 4. Germline V CDR1 and CDR2: SQVTM, ANQGSEA.

The rearrangement uses TRBV28 and TRBJ2-2; tentatively, D is TRBD1 (6 bases). V gave up 11 bases and J gave up 6 bases, with 22 bases separating them. Germline CDR1 MDHEN, CDR2 SYDVKM. CDR3 length equals 15 residues. CDR3 DNA: TGTGCCGCCGGTGGGGTCATGGCAGGGGCCGGGGAGCTGTTTTTT. It specifies CAAGGVMAGAGELFF.

V usage is TRBV18 and J usage is TRBJ1-5, with a possible D match to TRBD1 (6 bases). The CDR3 has 15 amino acids. Trimming left V 1 base short and J 3 bases short, with 10 bases between. Germline loops: CDR1 KGHSH, CDR2 LQKENI. The CDR3 DNA is TGTGCCAGCTCACCACAACAGGGTGACAATCAGCCCCAGCATTTT. Its protein product is CASSPQQGDNQPQHF. Based on the CDR3 plus reference TRBV18 and TRBJ1-5, the full variable domain is NAGVMQNPRHLVRRRGQEARLRCSPMKGHSHVYWYRQLPEEGLKFMVYLQKENIIDESGMPKERFSAEFPKEGPSILRIQQVVRGDSAAYFCASSPQQGDNQPQHFGDGTRLSIL.

This chain connects TRBV30 to TRBJ2-1, with 13 bases lining up with TRBD2. V gave up 8 bases and J gave up 6 bases; unmatched junction bases: 10. This CDR3 is 15 amino acids long. CDR1 is GTSNPN and CDR2 is SVGIG in the germline V gene (reference sequence). CDR3 nucleotides: TGTGCCCATACGACTAGCGGGAGGTTTTTCAATGAGCAGTTCTTC. Residues: CAHTTSGRFFNEQFF.

The V call is TRBV7-3, the J call TRBJ2-1; 7 nucleotides align to TRBD1. CDR1 and CDR2 (germline): SGHTA, FQGTGA. There are 15 residues in the CDR3. V lost 6 bases to trimming and J lost 6 bases; unmatched junction nucleotides: 11. The CDR3 reads CASSRQGPAGNEQFF. The CDR3 DNA reads as TGTGCCAGCAGTAGACAGGGCCCAGCCGGCAATGAGCAGTTCTTC.

The V and J genes are TRBV19 and TRBJ1-3, with D hard to call. The CDR3 loop spans 17 amino acids. V was shortened by 4 bases and J by 0 bases, with 16 bases between the two germline ends. Germline assignment: CDR1 LNHDA and CDR2 SQIVND (reference sequence). Here the CDR3 reads CASSTWLPWSSGNTIYF. In nucleotides, the CDR3 is TGTGCCAGTAGTACCTGGCTTCCGTGGAGCTCTGGAAACACCATATATTTT.

Concerning this clone itself: This CDR3 is also generated by other DNA sequences in the sample. The chain links TRBV7-9 to TRBJ2-1, with D unresolved. Trimming left V 5 bases short and J 6 bases short, with 11 bases between. Germline-derived CDR1 and CDR2 are SEHNR and FQNEAQ (reference sequence). The CDR3 consists of 13 residues. Here the CDR3 DNA reads TGTGCCAGCAGCCCAAACCCGACCAATGAGCAGTTCTTC. The encoded protein is CASSPNPTNEQFF.

The rearrangement links TRBV6-4 to TRBJ2-7, with D possibly being TRBD2 (5 bases). This CDR3 is 18 amino acids long. Trimming took 0 bases from V and 1 from J, leaving 19 bases between them. The germline gives CDR1 MRHNA, CDR2 SNTAGT. CDR3 sequence: CASSDSRRGLAHSYEQYF. In DNA, the CDR3 is TGTGCCAGCAGTGACTCGCGCCGCGGATTAGCGCATTCCTACGAGCAGTACTTC.

This sequence joins TRBV30 and TRBJ1-4, with D maybe TRBD1 (6 bases). The CDR3 has 14 amino acids. Germline CDR1 is GTSNPN and CDR2 is SVGIG (reference sequence). The germline V and J ends were trimmed by 0 bases and 6 bases, with 11 bases remaining between them. CDR3 loop: CAWSVGGADEKLFF. The CDR3 bases are TGTGCCTGGAGTGTAGGGGGGGCCGATGAAAAACTGTTTTTT.

This clone appeared a single time. The chain is built from TRBV28 and TRBJ2-5; tentatively, D is TRBD1 or TRBD2 (5 bases each). V gave up 2 bases and J gave up 7 bases, with 8 bases separating them. The CDR3 runs to 12 residues. The germline CDR1 and CDR2 sequences are MDHEN and SYDVKM. The chain's CDR3 is CASSLTGRTQYF. Written as DNA, the CDR3 is TGTGCCAGCAGTTTAACGGGACGGACCCAGTACTTC.

J is TRBJ2-2 and V is TRBV5-1, with D perhaps TRBD2 (6 bases). V was shortened by 1 base and J by 6 bases, with 10 bases between the two germline ends. This CDR3 contains 14 residues. Germline values: CDR1 SGHRS, CDR2 YFSETQ. CDR3 nucleotides: TGCGCCAGCAGCTTGAGGCCGGGGGCCGGGGAGCTGTTTTTT. Amino acid sequence: CASSLRPGAGELFF.

A few counts support this clone. The chain employs TRBV7-2 and TRBJ2-2; D is perhaps TRBD1 (5 bases). The CDR3 is made up of 14 amino acids. V was pared by 5 bases and J by 5 bases, with 12 bases between. Germline assignment: CDR1 SGHTA and CDR2 FQGNSA. The CDR3 loop reads CASSEYRQTGELFF. CDR3 coding DNA: TGTGCCAGCAGCGAATATCGACAGACCGGGGAGCTGTTTTTT.

This sequence joins TRBV6-5 and TRBJ2-5, with D uncertain. The germline V gene has CDR1 MNHEY and CDR2 SVGAGI. Trimming took off 5 bases at V and 2 bases at J, with 3 bases between the two ends. This CDR3 is 11 amino acids long. The CDR3 loop is CASSAQETQYF. The CDR3 nucleotides read TGTGCCAGCAGTGCGCAAGAGACCCAGTACTTC.

This sequence joins TRBV28 and TRBJ2-3; D possibly corresponds to TRBD2 (6 bases). V was clipped by 5 bases and J by 0 bases, with 15 bases between them. The V gene's germline CDR1 is MDHEN and CDR2 SYDVKM. The CDR3 loop spans 16 amino acids. The CDR3 coding sequence is TGTGCCAGCAGTCCAGGCTTCGCGGGAAGCACAGATACGCAGTATTTT. Protein product: CASSPGFAGSTDTQYF.

The count of this clone is one. Additional DNA sequences in this sample encode the identical CDR3. This sequence joins TRBV7-8 and TRBJ1-1; weak D call: TRBD1 (5 bases). Trimming left V 1 base short and J 5 bases short, with 8 bases between. The CDR3 has 13 residues. CDR1 and CDR2 (germline): SGHVS, FQNEAQ. CDR3 loop: CASSLEAGTEAFF. As DNA, the CDR3 is TGTGCCAGCAGCTTAGAGGCAGGGACTGAAGCTTTCTTT. Supplemented by reference TRBV7-8 and TRBJ1-1, the full variable domain reads GAGVSQSPRYKVAKRGQDVALRCDPISGHVSLFWYQQALGQGPEFLTYFQNEAQLDKSGLPSDRFFAERPEGSVSTLKIQRTQQEDSAVYLCASSLEAGTEAFFGQGTRLTVV.